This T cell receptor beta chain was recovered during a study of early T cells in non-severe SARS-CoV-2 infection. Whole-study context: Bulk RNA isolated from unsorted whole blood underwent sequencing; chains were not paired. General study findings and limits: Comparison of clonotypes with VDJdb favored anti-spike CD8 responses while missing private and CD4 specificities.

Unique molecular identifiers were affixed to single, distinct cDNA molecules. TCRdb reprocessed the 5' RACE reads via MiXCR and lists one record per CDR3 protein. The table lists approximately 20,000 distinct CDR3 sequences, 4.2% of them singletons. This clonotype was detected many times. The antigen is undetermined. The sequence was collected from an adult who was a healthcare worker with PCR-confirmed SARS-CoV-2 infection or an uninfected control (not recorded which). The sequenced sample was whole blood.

The CDR3 nucleotides are TGTGCCAGCAGCCCCAGGGGGGACAGATACGAGCAGTACTTC. Translated: CASSPRGDRYEQYF. The chain employs TRBV7-7 and TRBJ2-7, with D possibly being TRBD1 (7 bases). V lost 5 bases to trimming and J lost 4 bases, with 15 bases between them. CDR1 is SSHAT, CDR2 FNYEAQ, per germline (reference sequence). The CDR3 sequence is 14 residues long.